This TCR beta chain was found in a study of T-cell reconstitution after alpha-beta-depleted transplantation in children. Using unique molecular identifiers, the investigators prepared the TCRbeta library. Via MiXCR, TCRdb re-called the PCR reads, giving one row per CDR3 protein. The sample has around 240,000 distinct CDR3 sequences; 9.7% are singletons. In this sample, this clonotype turned up many times. The source material was PBMCs from the stem cell graft donor, sampled from the stem cell graft. The sequence derives from a human donor who donated a stem cell graft to a child with SCID.

CDR3 in DNA: TGCGCCAGCAGCTTGGAATCTGGACGGTTTGAAGCTTTCTTT. This translates into CASSLESGRFEAFF. This chain joins TRBV5-1 and TRBJ1-1; D is unresolved. The length of the CDR3 is 14 residues. Trimming removed 0 bases at V and 7 bases at J, with 13 bases between. Germline V gene lookup returns CDR1 SGHRS and CDR2 YFSETQ.